Given below is one TCR beta chain in context. Its antigen remains unidentified. No per-base quality is available; no much larger clone lies one base away. These data originate in a study of beta chain features in type 1 diabetes (dated 2018 in TCRdb). Regarding the complete study: Mean age, gender distribution, total cell number and subset yield were not different between patients and healthy donors. Naive and central memory subsets were obtained from all 30 or so donors, but regulatory and stem cell-like memory subsets were isolated from only 8 patients and roughly eight healthy donors. The study compared TCRB repertoires of sorted circulating CD4+ T cell subsets between recently diagnosed type 1 diabetes patients and matched healthy donors. A total of 90 million to 130 million sorted cells were examined across all samples, and a strong correlation was observed between cell number per subset and RNA yield. Results and caveats for the whole study, not just this receptor: At VDJ recombination sites, patients with type 1 diabetes made fewer insertions and deleted more nucleotides, a pattern implying thymic rearrangement abnormalities. Naive, central memory and regulatory TCRB repertoires appeared more similar among patients than among healthy donors. Shorter templates might be favored by PCR, yet because patient and control samples were amplified and corrected together, any such skew would affect both groups equally. Because cDNA rather than genomic DNA was sequenced, highly expressing activated cells could have been over-represented, although no difference in activation and CD3 levels was found between groups. In all four CD4+ subsets, TCRB CDR3 length was moderately but significantly shorter in type 1 diabetes patients. Because small numbers of individuals were included in the HLA sub-analyses, any influence of HLA type on TCRB rearrangement was left unresolved.

CDR1 and CDR2 are drawn from the germline V gene: MGHDK, SYGVNS. The germline ends are 3 bases apart after V is trimmed by 6 bases and J by 1 base. From cysteine to phenylalanine, the CDR3 is 11 amino acids long. The CDR3 DNA has 33 bases and is translated from base 1. The entire amount of isolated RNA was reverse transcribed using the High Capacity cDNA Reverse Transcription Kit, so the sequenced TCRB transcripts were expressed ones. Deep immunoSEQ sequencing was performed on naive, central memory and regulatory T cell samples, with an average of approximately 3.9 million total reads per sample. Sorted cells were lysed in RLT buffer, and RNA was extracted using DNase-treated RNeasy Micro or Mini kits according to cell number. To prevent cross-contamination, every cell subset was processed on its own, while patient and healthy donor samples were processed together. The immunoSEQ multiplex PCR was used to amplify TCRB sequences from cDNA, generating 87-bp fragments that spanned the CDR3 region. Sequencing of the amplicons was done on the Illumina HiSeq platform. On the study's bioinformatics: Synthetic template baselines were used to correct PCR bias computationally, reads within Hamming distance 2 were collapsed together, and singletons that could not be merged were discarded. Reads were aligned against IMGT so that V, D and J genes, CDR3 length and insertions or deletions at six rearrangement sites could be assigned. Within each subset, clonotype counts were normalized to sorted cell number, after which true diversity and Gini coefficients were computed with the tcR R package. The overlap coefficient, calculated on TCRB nucleotide sequences, was used to measure repertoire sharing. Out-of-frame TCRB sequences from naive cells were analyzed as a proxy for the pre-selection repertoire. The immuneACCESS repertoire file appears here via TCRdb, limited to in-frame rearrangements. These files lack a portion of the clones; in checked studies, under half of the deficit traces to unresolved V genes, and the cause of the others is not known. Clone size and V and J calls were adopted from that table, with D and trimming inferred from the DNA. Present in this sample are approximately 470,000 clones, around 30% of which were seen just once. The ten largest clones take up 0.065% of the sample.

Each donor gave one peripheral blood draw, roughly 110 mL on average, collected into heparinised tubes. A BD FACSAria II was used to sort naive, central memory, regulatory and stem cell-like memory CD4+ T cells with a panel that included CD45RO, CCR7, CD25, CD127, CD95 and CD27. All sorted populations exceeded 95% purity. PBMCs were isolated immediately by Lymphoprep density gradient centrifugation and stained directly without culture. So that batch effects would be minimized, each experiment stained and sorted samples in pairs, pairing one healthy donor with one patient. The chain is assembled from TRBV25-1 and TRBJ1-1, with the identity of the D gene unclear. Sequencing input: naive CD4+ T cells from blood. This sample's cell subset or site label indicates: true naive CD4+ T cells. This TCR was sampled from a man younger than 30 in good health. In nucleotide form, the sequence is TGTGCCAGCAGCCAGAACACTGAAGCTTTCTTT. The translation is CASSQNTEAFF.